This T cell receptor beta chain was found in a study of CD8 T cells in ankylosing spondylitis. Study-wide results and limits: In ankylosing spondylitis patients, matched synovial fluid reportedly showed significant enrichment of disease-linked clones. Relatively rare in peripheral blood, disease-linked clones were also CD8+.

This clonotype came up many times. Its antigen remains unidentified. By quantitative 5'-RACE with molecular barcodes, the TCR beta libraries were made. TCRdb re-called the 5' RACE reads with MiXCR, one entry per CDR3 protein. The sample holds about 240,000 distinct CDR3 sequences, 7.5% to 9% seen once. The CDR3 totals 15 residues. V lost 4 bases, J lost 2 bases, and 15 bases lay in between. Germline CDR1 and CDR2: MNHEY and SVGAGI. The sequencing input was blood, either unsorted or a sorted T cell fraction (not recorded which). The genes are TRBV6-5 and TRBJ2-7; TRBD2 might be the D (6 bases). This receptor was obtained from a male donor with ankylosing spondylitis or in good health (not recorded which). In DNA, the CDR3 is TGTGCCAGCAGTTCCCTAGGAGGGAGTACCTACGAGCAGTACTTC. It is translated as CASSSLGGSTYEQYF.